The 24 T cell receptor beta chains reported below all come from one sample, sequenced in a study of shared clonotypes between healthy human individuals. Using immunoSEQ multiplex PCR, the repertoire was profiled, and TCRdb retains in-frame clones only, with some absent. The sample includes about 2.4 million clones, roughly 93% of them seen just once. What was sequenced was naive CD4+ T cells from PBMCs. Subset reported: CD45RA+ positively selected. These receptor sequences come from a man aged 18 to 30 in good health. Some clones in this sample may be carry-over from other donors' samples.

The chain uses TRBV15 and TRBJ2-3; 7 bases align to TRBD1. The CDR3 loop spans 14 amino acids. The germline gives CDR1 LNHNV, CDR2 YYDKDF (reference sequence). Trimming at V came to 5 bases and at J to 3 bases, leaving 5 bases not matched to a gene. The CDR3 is CATSADRATDTQYF. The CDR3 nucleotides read TGTGCCACCAGCGCCGACAGGGCAACAGATACGCAGTATTTT.

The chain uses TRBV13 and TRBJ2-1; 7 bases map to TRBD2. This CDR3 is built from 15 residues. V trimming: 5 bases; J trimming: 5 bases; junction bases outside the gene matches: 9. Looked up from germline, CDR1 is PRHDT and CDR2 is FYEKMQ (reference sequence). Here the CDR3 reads CASSPRLAVHNEQFF. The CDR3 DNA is TGTGCCAGCAGCCCCCGACTAGCAGTACACAATGAGCAGTTCTTC.

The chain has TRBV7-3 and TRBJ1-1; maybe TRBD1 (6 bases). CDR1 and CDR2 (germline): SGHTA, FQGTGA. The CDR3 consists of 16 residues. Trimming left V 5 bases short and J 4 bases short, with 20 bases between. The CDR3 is CASSLGPDSPGTEAFF. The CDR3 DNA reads TGTGCCAGCAGCCTGGGGCCGGACAGCCCGGGCACTGAAGCTTTCTTT.

In nucleotides, the CDR3 is TGTGCCAGCACCCGGAGGTCCCCGACTGCCACCTTC. This codes for CASTRRSPTATF. The chain employs TRBV28 and TRBJ1-2, with D unclear. The V and J ends lost 7 bases and 13 bases respectively, with 19 bases between them. This CDR3 has 12 amino acids. Per the germline V gene, CDR1 is MDHEN and CDR2 is SYDVKM.

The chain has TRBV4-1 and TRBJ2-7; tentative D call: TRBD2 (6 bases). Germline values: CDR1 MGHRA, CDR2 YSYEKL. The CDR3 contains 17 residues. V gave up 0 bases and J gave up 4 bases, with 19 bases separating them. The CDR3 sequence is CASSQDPRGGDRYEQYF. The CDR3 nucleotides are TGCGCCAGCAGCCAAGATCCTCGTGGCGGGGATAGGTACGAGCAGTACTTC.

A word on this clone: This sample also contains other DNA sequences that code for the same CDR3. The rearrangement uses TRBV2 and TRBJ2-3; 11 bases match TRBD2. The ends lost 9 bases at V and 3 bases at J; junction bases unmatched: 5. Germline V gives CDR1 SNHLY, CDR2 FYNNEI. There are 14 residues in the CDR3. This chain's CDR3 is CASRGTSGTDTQYF. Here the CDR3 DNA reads TGTGCCAGTAGAGGGACTAGCGGAACAGATACGCAGTATTTT.

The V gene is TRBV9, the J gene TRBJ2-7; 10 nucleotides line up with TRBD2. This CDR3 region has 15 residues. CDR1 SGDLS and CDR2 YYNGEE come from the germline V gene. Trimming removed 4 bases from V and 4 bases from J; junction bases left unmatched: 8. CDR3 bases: TGTGCCAGCAGCAAAACGACTAGCGGGTCATACGAGCAGTACTTC. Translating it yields CASSKTTSGSYEQYF.

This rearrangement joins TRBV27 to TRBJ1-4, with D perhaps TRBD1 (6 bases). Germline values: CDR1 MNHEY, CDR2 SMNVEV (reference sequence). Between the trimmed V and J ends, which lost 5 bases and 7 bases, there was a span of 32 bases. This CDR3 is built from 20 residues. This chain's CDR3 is CASSPNGQTLQWVTSEKLFF. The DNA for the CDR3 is TGTGCCAGCAGTCCCAATGGACAGACCTTACAATGGGTCACTTCTGAAAAACTGTTTTTT.

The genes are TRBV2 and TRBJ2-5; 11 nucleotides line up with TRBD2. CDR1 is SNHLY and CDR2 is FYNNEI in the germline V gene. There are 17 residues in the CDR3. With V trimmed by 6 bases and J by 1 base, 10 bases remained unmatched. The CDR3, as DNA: TGTGCCAGCAGGAGACCGGGACTAGCGGAGAGCCAAGAGACCCAGTACTTC. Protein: CASRRPGLAESQETQYF.

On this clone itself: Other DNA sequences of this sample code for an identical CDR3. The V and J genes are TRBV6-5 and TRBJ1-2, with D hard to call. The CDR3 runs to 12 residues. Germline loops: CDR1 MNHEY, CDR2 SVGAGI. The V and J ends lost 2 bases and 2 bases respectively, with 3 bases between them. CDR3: CASSYGNYGYTF. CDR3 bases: TGTGCCAGCAGTTACGGCAACTATGGCTACACCTTC.

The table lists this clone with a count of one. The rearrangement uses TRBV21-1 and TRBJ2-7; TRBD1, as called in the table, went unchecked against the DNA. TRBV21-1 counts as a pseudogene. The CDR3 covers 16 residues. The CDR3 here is CASSKKPGQGVYEQYF. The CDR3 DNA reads TGTGCCAGCAGCAAGAAACCGGGACAGGGTGTCTACGAGCAGTACTTC.

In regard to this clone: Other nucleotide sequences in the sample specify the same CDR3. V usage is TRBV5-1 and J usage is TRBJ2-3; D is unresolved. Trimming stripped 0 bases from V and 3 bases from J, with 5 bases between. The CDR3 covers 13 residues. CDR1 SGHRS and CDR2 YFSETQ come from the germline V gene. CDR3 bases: TGCGCCAGCAGCTTGGGCTCAACAGATACGCAGTATTTT. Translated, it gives CASSLGSTDTQYF.

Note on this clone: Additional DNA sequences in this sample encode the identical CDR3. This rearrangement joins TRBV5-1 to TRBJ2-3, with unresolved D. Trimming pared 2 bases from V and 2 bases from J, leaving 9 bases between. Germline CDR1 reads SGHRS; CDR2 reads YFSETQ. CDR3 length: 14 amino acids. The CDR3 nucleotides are TGCGCCAGCAGCTTAGGGCAGTTCACAGATACGCAGTATTTT. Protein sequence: CASSLGQFTDTQYF.

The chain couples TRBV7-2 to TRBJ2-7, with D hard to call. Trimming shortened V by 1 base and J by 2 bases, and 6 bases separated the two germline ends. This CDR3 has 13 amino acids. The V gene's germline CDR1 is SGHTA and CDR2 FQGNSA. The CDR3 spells CASSLVYPYEQYF. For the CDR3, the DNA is TGTGCCAGCAGCTTAGTATACCCCTACGAGCAGTACTTC.

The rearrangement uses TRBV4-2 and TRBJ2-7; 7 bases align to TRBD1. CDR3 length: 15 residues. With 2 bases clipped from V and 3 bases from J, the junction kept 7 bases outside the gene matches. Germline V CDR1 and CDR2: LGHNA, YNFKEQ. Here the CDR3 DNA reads TGTGCCAGCAGCCAAAGACAGGGAGCGATCTACGAGCAGTACTTC. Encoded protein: CASSQRQGAIYEQYF.

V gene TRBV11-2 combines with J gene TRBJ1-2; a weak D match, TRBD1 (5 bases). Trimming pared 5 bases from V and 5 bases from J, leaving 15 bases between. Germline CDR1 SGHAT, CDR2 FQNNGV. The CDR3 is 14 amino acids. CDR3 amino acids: CASSIGTETYGYTF. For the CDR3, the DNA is TGTGCCAGCAGCATAGGGACGGAGACATATGGCTACACCTTC. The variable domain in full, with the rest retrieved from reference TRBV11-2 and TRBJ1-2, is EAGVAQSPRYKIIEKRQSVAFWCNPISGHATLYWYQQILGQGPKLLIQFQNNGVVDDSQLPKDRFSAERLKGVDSTLKIQPAKLEDSAVYLCASSIGTETYGYTFGSGTRLTVV.

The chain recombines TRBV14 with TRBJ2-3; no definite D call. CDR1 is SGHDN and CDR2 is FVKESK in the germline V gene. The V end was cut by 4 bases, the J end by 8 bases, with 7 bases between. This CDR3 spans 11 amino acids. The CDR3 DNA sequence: TGTGCCAGCAGCCGGCTTACTACGCAGTATTTT. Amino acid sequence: CASSRLTTQYF.

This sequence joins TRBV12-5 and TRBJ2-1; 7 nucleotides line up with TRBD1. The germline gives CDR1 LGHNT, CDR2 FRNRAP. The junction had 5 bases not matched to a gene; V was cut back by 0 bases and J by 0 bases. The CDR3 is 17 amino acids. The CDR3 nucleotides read TGTGCTAGTGGTTTGGTACTGGGGGACAGCTCCTACAATGAGCAGTTCTTC. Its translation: CASGLVLGDSSYNEQFF.

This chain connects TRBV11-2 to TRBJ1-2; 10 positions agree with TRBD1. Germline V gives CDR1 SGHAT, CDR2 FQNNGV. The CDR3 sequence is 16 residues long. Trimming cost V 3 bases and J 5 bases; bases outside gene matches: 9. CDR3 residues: CASSLSRTGGFYGYTF. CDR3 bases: TGTGCCAGCAGCTTGAGTCGGACAGGGGGATTTTATGGCTACACCTTC.

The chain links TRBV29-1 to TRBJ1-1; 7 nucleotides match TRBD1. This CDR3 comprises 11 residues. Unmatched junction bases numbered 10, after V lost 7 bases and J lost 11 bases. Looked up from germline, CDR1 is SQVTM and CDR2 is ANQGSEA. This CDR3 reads CSALNRGGAFF. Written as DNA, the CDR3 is TGCAGCGCACTAAACAGGGGCGGCGCTTTCTTT.

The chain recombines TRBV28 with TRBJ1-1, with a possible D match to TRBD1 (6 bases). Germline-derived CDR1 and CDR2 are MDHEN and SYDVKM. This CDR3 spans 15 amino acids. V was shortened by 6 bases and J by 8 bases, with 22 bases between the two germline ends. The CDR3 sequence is CASRTGGAGPREAFF. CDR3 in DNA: TGTGCCAGCAGGACGGGGGGCGCCGGACCACGGGAAGCTTTCTTT.

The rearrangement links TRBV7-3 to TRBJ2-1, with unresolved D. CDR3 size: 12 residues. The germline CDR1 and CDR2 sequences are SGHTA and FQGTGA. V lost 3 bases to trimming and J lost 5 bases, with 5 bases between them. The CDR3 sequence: CASSFQDNEQFF. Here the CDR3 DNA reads TGTGCCAGCAGCTTTCAGGACAATGAGCAGTTCTTC.

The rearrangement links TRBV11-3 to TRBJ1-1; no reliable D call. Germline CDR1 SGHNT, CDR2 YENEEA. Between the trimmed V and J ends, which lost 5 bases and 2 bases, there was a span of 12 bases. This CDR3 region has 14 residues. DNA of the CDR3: TGTGCCAGCAGCCCCTCGGGTAGAAACACTGAAGCTTTCTTT. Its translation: CASSPSGRNTEAFF.

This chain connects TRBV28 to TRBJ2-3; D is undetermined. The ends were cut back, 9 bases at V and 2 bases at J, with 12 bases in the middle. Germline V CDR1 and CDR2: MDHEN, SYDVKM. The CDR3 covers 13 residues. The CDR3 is CASGRLNTDTQYF. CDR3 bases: TGTGCCAGTGGCAGACTGAACACAGATACGCAGTATTTT.